This TCR beta chain emerged from a study of Ad26.COV2.S vaccination and SARS-CoV-2 variants. The overall study: The authors gave Ad26.COV2.S intramuscularly, either once or twice 56 days apart. Overall study results and limits: Measures of TCR breadth and depth may have fallen short of total T cell responses.

This sample's treatment: roughly 19 received Ad26.COV2.S at low or high dose, single or two shots; a few received placebo; per-sample allocation not given. The study sampled participants on day 63 after the first vaccine or placebo injection. An 18-55-year-old adult in Boston served as donor. TCRdb's copy holds only in-frame clones and misses some; the assay was immunoSEQ multiplex PCR. The repertoire has about 370,000 clones, roughly nine tenths of them found once; the top ten carry more than 3%. Concerning this clone: Antigen: not known.

With 0 bases removed from V and 6 bases from J, the gap between germline ends came to 10 bases. The germline V gene encodes CDR1 SGHRS and CDR2 YFSETQ. The CDR3 length is 14 residues. The TCR originated in a person between 18 and 65 years old who received the Ad26.COV2.S COVID-19 vaccine or a placebo. This specimen was peripheral blood, taken in a trial of Ad26.COV2.S vaccine versus placebo. V usage is TRBV5-1 and J usage is TRBJ2-1, with D possibly being TRBD1 (5 bases). CDR3 bases: TGCGCCAGCAGCTTGGACGGGCAGGGCAATGAGCAGTTCTTC. Translated, it gives CASSLDGQGNEQFF.